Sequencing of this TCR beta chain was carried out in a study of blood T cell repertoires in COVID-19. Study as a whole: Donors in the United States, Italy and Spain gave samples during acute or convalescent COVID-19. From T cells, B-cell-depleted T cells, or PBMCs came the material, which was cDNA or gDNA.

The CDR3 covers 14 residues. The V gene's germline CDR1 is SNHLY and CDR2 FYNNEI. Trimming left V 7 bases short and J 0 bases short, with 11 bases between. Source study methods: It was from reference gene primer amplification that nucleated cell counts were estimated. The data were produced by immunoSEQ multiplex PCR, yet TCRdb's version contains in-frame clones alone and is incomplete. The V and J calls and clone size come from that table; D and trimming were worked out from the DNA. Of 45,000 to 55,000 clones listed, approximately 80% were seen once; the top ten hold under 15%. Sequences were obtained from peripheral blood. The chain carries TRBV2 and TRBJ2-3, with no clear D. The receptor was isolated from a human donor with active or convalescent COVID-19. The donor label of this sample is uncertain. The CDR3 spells CASTVTTSTDTQYF. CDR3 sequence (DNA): TGTGCCAGCACGGTAACTACTAGCACAGATACGCAGTATTTT.